The sample holds many counts of the clone carrying this T cell receptor beta chain. V was shortened by 2 bases and J by 5 bases, with 14 bases between the two germline ends. In germline, CDR1 is SGDLS, CDR2 YYNGEE. This CDR3 is 15 amino acids long. MiXCR, applied by TCRdb to the 5' RACE reads, yields one record per CDR3 protein. The data show thousands of distinct CDR3 sequences, 2.5% to 3% seen once. The data were taken from a study of CD8 T cells in ankylosing spondylitis. This sequence originates from a female donor with ankylosing spondylitis or in good health (not recorded which). This chain links TRBV9 with TRBJ2-1, with D unclear. Sequenced material: blood, either unsorted or a sorted T cell fraction (not recorded which). CDR3 region: CASSVDGPIHNEQFF. Here the CDR3 DNA reads TGTGCCAGCAGCGTGGATGGTCCAATCCACAATGAGCAGTTCTTC.